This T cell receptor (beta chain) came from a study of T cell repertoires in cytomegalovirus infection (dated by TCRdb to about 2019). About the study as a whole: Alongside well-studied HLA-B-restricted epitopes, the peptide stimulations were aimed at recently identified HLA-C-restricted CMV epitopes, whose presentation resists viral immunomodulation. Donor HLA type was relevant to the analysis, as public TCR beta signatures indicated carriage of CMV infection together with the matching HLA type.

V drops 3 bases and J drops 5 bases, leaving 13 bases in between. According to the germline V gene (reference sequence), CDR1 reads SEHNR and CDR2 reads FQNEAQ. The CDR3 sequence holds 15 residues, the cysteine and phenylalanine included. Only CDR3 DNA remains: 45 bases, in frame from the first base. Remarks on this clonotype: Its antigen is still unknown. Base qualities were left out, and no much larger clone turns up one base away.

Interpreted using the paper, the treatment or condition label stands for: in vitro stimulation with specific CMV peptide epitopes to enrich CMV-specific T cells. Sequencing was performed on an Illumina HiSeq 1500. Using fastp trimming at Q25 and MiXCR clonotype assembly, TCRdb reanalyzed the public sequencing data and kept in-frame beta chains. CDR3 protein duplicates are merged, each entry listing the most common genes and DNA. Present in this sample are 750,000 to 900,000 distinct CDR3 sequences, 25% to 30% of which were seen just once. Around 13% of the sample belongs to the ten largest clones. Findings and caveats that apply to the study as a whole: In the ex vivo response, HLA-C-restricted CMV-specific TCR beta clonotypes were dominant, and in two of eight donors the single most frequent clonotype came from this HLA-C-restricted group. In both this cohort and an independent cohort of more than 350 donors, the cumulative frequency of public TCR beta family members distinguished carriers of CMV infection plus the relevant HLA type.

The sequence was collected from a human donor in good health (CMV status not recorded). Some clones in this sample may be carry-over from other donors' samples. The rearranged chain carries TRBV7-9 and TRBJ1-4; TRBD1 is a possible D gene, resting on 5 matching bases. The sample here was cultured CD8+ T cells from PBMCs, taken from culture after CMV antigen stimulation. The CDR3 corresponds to CASSFPGLGNEKLFF. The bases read TGTGCCAGCAGCTTCCCGGGGCTAGGGAATGAAAAACTGTTTTTT.